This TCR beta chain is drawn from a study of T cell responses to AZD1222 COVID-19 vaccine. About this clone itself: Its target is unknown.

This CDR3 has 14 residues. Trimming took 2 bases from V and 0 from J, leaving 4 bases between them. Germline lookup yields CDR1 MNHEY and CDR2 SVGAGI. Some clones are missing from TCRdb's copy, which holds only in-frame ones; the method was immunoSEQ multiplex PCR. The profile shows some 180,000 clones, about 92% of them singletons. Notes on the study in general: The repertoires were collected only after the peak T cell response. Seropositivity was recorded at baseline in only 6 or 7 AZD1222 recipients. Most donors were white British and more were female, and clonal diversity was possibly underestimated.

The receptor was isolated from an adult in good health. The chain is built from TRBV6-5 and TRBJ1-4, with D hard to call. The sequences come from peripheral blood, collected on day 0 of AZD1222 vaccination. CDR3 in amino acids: CASSYGSTNEKLFF. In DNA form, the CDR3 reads TGTGCCAGCAGTTACGGGTCAACTAATGAAAAACTGTTTTTT.